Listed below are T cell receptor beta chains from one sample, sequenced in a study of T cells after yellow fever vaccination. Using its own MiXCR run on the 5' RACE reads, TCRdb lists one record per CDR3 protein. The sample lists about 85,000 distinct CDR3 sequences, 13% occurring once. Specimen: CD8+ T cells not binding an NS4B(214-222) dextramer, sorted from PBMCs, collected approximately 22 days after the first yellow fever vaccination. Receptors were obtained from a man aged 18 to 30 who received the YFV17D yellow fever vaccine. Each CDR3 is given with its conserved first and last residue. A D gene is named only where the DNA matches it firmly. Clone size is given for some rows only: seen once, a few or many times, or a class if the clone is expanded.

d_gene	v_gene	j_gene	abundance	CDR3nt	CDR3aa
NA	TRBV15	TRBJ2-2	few	TGTGCCACCAGCAGAGATCCGCTCAACACCGGGGAGCTGTTTTTT	CATSRDPLNTGELFF
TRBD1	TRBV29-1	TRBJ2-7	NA	TGCAGCGTTGAACTGGACAGGGACTCCTACGAGCAGTACTTC	CSVELDRDSYEQYF
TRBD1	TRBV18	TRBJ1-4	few	TGTGCCAGCTCACCCGGGACAGATTTTAATGAAAAACTGTTTTTT	CASSPGTDFNEKLFF
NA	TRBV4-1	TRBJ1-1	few	TGCGCCAGCAGCCAAGCAGGGGTTTTATCGTTTGAAGCTTTCTTT	CASSQAGVLSFEAFF
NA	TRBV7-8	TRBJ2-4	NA	TGTGCCAGCAGCCGAGGATTAGACAGGCGGCTAGCCAAAAACATTCAGTACTTC	CASSRGLDRRLAKNIQYF
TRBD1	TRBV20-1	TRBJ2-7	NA	TGCAGTGCTAGATCCCGACAGGGGGAGGCCGAGCAGTACTTC	CSARSRQGEAEQYF
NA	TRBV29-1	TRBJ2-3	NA	TGCAGCGCCACAGTCGGGGAATCAGTGGGTACAGATACGCAGTATTTT	CSATVGESVGTDTQYF
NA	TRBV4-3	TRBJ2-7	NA	TGCGCCAGCAGCCAAGCTCAGGGTCTGGGCTCCTACGAGCAGTACTTC	CASSQAQGLGSYEQYF
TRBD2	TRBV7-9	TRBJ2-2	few	TGTGCCAGCACCCCAACGCCTAGCGGGGGGCACGGGGAGCTGTTTTTT	CASTPTPSGGHGELFF
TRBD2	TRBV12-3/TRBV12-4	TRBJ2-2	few	TGTGCCAGCAGTCTCACTAGCGGGGCCACCGGGGAGCTGTTTTTT	CASSLTSGATGELFF
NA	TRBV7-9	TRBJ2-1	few	TGTGCCAGCGAAAGTCATATGGGTGAGCAGTTCTTC	CASESHMGEQFF
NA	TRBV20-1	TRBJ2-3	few	TGCAGTGCTGACGGCGGGAGTGGGGGGGCCTCAGATACGCAGTATTTT	CSADGGSGGASDTQYF
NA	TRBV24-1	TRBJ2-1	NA	TGTGCCACCAGTGATTTTAGTGGTGAGCAGTTCTTC	CATSDFSGEQFF
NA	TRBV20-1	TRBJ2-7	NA	TGCAGTGCTAGAGCTTTGGGGCAGGGGCCCTACGAGCAGTACTTC	CSARALGQGPYEQYF
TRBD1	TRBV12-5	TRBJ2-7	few	TGTGCTAGTGGTTTGGTACCCGGGACAGAAAATTACGAGCAGTACTTC	CASGLVPGTENYEQYF
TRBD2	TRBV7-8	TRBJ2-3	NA	TGTGCCAGCAGCACCACTAGCGGGGCGGGGGATACGCAGTATTTT	CASSTTSGAGDTQYF
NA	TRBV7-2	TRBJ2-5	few	TGTGCCAGCAGCTTAGCGGAGACGGGCGGGGAGACCCAGTACTTC	CASSLAETGGETQYF
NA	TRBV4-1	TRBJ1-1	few	TGCGCCAGCAGCCGAGGGGACACTGAAGCTTTCTTT	CASSRGDTEAFF